Shown below are 20 T cell receptor beta chains from a single sample sequenced in a study of blood T cell repertoires in COVID-19. Method: immunoSEQ multiplex PCR; TCRdb's copy keeps in-frame clones and lacks some. The table includes 250,000 or so clones, roughly nine tenths detected once. The specimen sequenced was PBMCs or T cells enriched from blood (not recorded which). Receptors originate from a human donor in a cohort exposed to, infected with or recovered from COVID-19 (not recorded which). The donor label of this sample is uncertain.

The chain couples TRBV7-9 to TRBJ1-1; weak D call: TRBD1 (5 bases). The V gene lost 5 bases and the J gene lost 10 bases, with 14 bases spanning the gap. Looked up from germline, CDR1 is SEHNR and CDR2 is FQNEAQ (reference sequence). CDR3 length equals 12 residues. The CDR3 bases are TGTGCCAGCAGCCCCTGGGGGGTTCGAGCTTTCTTT. This encodes CASSPWGVRAFF.

This clone was picked up a small number of times. The J gene is TRBJ1-6, the V gene TRBV7-3; D possibly corresponds to TRBD1 (5 bases). V was clipped by 5 bases and J by 10 bases, with 18 bases between them. The CDR3 runs to 15 residues. From germline, CDR1 is SGHTA and CDR2 FQGTGA. CDR3: CASSPDIPSRSPLHF. CDR3 sequence (DNA): TGTGCCAGCAGCCCGGACATTCCAAGCAGGTCACCCCTCCACTTT.

The rearrangement joins TRBV5-1 to TRBJ1-5; 9 bases are a match to TRBD1. V gave up 5 bases and J gave up 1 base; unmatched junction bases: 13. There are 18 residues in the CDR3. Germline CDR1 and CDR2: SGHRS and YFSETQ. CDR3 sequence reads: CASRGTGPLGRSNQPQHF. CDR3 bases: TGCGCCAGCAGGGGGACAGGGCCCCTTGGGAGAAGCAATCAGCCCCAGCATTTT.

The chain recombines TRBV29-1 with TRBJ2-7; maybe TRBD1 (5 bases). V gave up 7 bases and J gave up 0 bases, with 13 bases separating them. The CDR3 loop spans 13 amino acids. The V gene's germline CDR1 is SQVTM and CDR2 ANQGSEA. The CDR3 nucleotides are TGCAGCGCCGGGTCAGGGCTCTCCTACGAGCAGTACTTC. Amino acids: CSAGSGLSYEQYF.

V and J are TRBV12-5 and TRBJ2-5; tentative D call: TRBD1 (6 bases). The length of the CDR3 is 14 residues. From germline, CDR1 is LGHNT and CDR2 FRNRAP. The V gene lost 4 bases and the J gene lost 3 bases, with 12 bases spanning the gap. The CDR3 protein is CASGWGYREETQYF. CDR3 nucleotides: TGTGCTAGTGGTTGGGGTTACAGGGAAGAGACCCAGTACTTC.

The chain has TRBV10-1 and TRBJ2-5; D is unresolved. The CDR3 loop spans 14 amino acids. The V end lost 3 bases, the J end lost 1 base, and 9 bases lay between the germline ends. Germline loops: CDR1 WNHNN, CDR2 SYGVQD (reference sequence). In nucleotides, the CDR3 is TGCGCCAGCAGTGAATCGCGGTTCCAAGAGACCCAGTACTTC. Its protein is CASSESRFQETQYF.

This clone appeared once. J is TRBJ2-3 and V is TRBV7-8; perhaps TRBD1 as D (5 bases). Germline loops: CDR1 SGHVS, CDR2 FQNEAQ. CDR3 length: 15 residues. V was pared by 1 base and J by 2 bases, with 10 bases between. The CDR3 nucleotides read TGTGCCAGCAGCTTAGGGCCAGGGCACACAGATACGCAGTATTTT. Residues: CASSLGPGHTDTQYF. Using reference TRBV7-8 and TRBJ2-3 for the parts outside the CDR3, the full variable domain is GAGVSQSPRYKVAKRGQDVALRCDPISGHVSLFWYQQALGQGPEFLTYFQNEAQLDKSGLPSDRFFAERPEGSVSTLKIQRTQQEDSAVYLCASSLGPGHTDTQYFGPGTRLTVL.

The chain combines TRBV4-3 with TRBJ2-7; 11 positions agree with TRBD1. V dropped 6 bases and J dropped 0; count of bases not matched to a gene: 4. This CDR3 region has 15 residues. In germline, CDR1 is LGHNA, CDR2 YSLEER. The CDR3 bases are TGCGCCAGCAGTATCGGGACAGGGGGCTCCTACGAGCAGTACTTC. As protein: CASSIGTGGSYEQYF.

The rearrangement uses TRBV28 and TRBJ1-5, with 7 nucleotides matching TRBD1. The CDR3 covers 16 residues. The trim removed 8 bases at V and 0 bases at J, leaving 10 bases unmatched. Germline CDR1 MDHEN, CDR2 SYDVKM. The CDR3 DNA reads TGTGCCAGCCGAACCCCGACAGGGAATAGCAATCAGCCCCAGCATTTT. It specifies CASRTPTGNSNQPQHF.

The chain is built from TRBV24-1 and TRBJ1-2, with D possibly TRBD1 on 6 matching bases. CDR1 is KGHDR and CDR2 is SFDVKD in the germline V gene. This CDR3 region has 14 residues. V lost 4 bases, J lost 3 bases, and 11 bases lay in between. The CDR3, as DNA: TGTGCCACCAGTGAACCTACAGGGTACTATGGCTACACCTTC. Protein product: CATSEPTGYYGYTF.

The chain joins TRBV7-2 to TRBJ2-1, with 9 bases matching TRBD2. Trimming cost V 3 bases and J 9 bases; bases outside gene matches: 9. This CDR3 has 15 residues. Germline V gene sequence: CDR1 SGHTA, CDR2 FQGNSA. Here the CDR3 DNA reads TGTGCCAGCAGCTTTGTTGGTAGCGGGGGAGGTGAGCAGTTCTTC. Its protein is CASSFVGSGGGEQFF. Together with reference TRBV7-2 and TRBJ2-1, the CDR3 gives the full variable domain: GAGVSQSPSNKVTEKGKDVELRCDPISGHTALYWYRQSLGQGLEFLIYFQGNSAPDKSGLPSDRFSAERTGGSVSTLTIQRTQQEDSAVYLCASSFVGSGGGEQFFGPGTRLTVL.

This chain uses TRBV7-9 with TRBJ1-2, with 7 positions matching TRBD1. The germline CDR1 and CDR2 sequences are SEHNR and FQNEAQ (reference sequence). The CDR3 sequence is 14 residues long. V lost 5 bases to trimming and J lost 4 bases; unmatched junction nucleotides: 7. CDR3 coding DNA: TGTGCCAGCAGCCCCTGGGACAGCGTCTATGGCTACACCTTC. Amino acids: CASSPWDSVYGYTF.

The chain carries TRBV29-1 and TRBJ1-5; D gene ambiguous. Germline CDR1 SQVTM, CDR2 ANQGSEA. The CDR3 spans 12 residues. Deletions cut 6 bases from V and 6 bases from J, with 12 bases between. Written as DNA, the CDR3 is TGCAGCGTCGGGAGTGAGGGTCAGCCCCAGCATTTT. The encoded protein is CSVGSEGQPQHF.

V is TRBV4-3 and J is TRBJ1-2, with 8 bases identical to TRBD1. The germline V gene has CDR1 LGHNA and CDR2 YSLEER. The junction had 5 bases not matched to a gene; V was cut back by 0 bases and J by 5 bases. This CDR3 is 15 amino acids long. The CDR3 sequence: CASSQETGALYGYTF. CDR3 DNA sequence: TGCGCCAGCAGCCAAGAGACAGGGGCCTTGTATGGCTACACCTTC.

The chain links TRBV5-1 to TRBJ1-2; D is possibly TRBD1 (6 bases). There are 13 residues in the CDR3. Germline CDR1 SGHRS, CDR2 YFSETQ. The V end lost 4 bases, the J end lost 5 bases, and 12 bases lay between the germline ends. The CDR3 DNA is TGCGCCAGCAGCCCCCCGCAGGGGTATGGCTACACCTTC. This codes for CASSPPQGYGYTF.

This clone has just a few counts. V usage is TRBV9 and J usage is TRBJ1-3; no reliable D call. V shed 0 bases and J shed 0 bases, with 13 bases lying between them. The CDR3 contains 17 residues. The germline V gene encodes CDR1 SGDLS and CDR2 YYNGEE. The chain's CDR3 is CASSVAPLTYSGNTIYF. The CDR3 DNA sequence: TGTGCCAGCAGCGTAGCTCCGTTAACATACTCTGGAAACACCATATATTTT. Using reference TRBV9 and TRBJ1-3 for the parts outside the CDR3, the full variable domain is DSGVTQTPKHLITATGQRVTLRCSPRSGDLSVYWYQQSLDQGLQFLIQYYNGEERAKGNILERFSAQQFPDLHSELNLSSLELGDSALYFCASSVAPLTYSGNTIYFGEGSWLTVV.

V usage is TRBV2 and J usage is TRBJ1-1; D remains unclear. CDR1 is SNHLY, CDR2 FYNNEI, per germline. The length of the CDR3 is 11 residues. Trimming took 8 bases from V and 5 from J, leaving 9 bases between them. Here the CDR3 DNA reads TGTGCCAGCTACCAGATGACTGAAGCTTTCTTT. Protein: CASYQMTEAFF.

The chain uses TRBV30 and TRBJ1-1, with D possibly TRBD1 on 5 matching bases. The CDR3 has 15 residues. The germline V and J ends were trimmed by 0 bases and 0 bases, with 11 bases remaining between them. Germline V gene lookup returns CDR1 GTSNPN and CDR2 SVGIG (reference sequence). In nucleotides, the CDR3 is TGTGCCTGGAGTGTAGGTGACAGCCTGAACACTGAAGCTTTCTTT. Protein sequence: CAWSVGDSLNTEAFF.

This clone appeared once. The chain carries TRBV4-1 and TRBJ2-7; 9 bases match TRBD1. The CDR3 consists of 15 residues. CDR1 and CDR2 (germline): MGHRA, YSYEKL. Trimming removed 0 bases from V and 4 bases from J; junction bases left unmatched: 4. The CDR3 here is CASSQETGGYYEQYF. The DNA of the CDR3 is TGCGCCAGCAGCCAAGAGACAGGGGGTTATTACGAGCAGTACTTC.

This clone was counted only a few times. V is TRBV6-1 and J is TRBJ1-5; TRBD1 aligns across 9 bases. Germline V gene data show CDR1 as MNHNS and CDR2 as SASEGT. CDR3 length: 17 residues. V was clipped by 3 bases and J by 0 bases; unmatched bases: 6. The CDR3 region is CASSDGQGHYSNQPQHF. The DNA for the CDR3 is TGTGCCAGCAGTGACGGACAGGGGCACTATAGCAATCAGCCCCAGCATTTT.